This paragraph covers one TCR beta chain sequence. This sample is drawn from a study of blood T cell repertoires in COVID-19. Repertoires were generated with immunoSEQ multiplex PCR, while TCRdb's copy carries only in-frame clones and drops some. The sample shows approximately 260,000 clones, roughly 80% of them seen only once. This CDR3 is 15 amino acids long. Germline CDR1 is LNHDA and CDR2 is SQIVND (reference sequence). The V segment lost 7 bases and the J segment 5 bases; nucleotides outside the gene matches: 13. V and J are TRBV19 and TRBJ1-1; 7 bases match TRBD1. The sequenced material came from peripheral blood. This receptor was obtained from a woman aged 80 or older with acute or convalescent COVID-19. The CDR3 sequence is CASTRWAGGRTEAFF. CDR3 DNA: TGTGCCAGTACCCGGTGGGCAGGGGGAAGGACTGAAGCTTTCTTT.